This T cell receptor beta chain was recorded in a study of T cells in localized non-small cell lung cancer. Profiling relied on immunoSEQ multiplex PCR, and the TCRdb table lists in-frame clones only, not all of them. Among 1,500 to 2,000 clones, around a quarter were seen once, and the ten largest hold 9.5% to 13%. This clone is categorized as hyperexpanded (1% or more). In germline, CDR1 is MNHGY, CDR2 SAAAGT. The J segment lost 4 bases and the V segment lost 10 bases, leaving 7 bases of the junction unmatched. The CDR3 extends over 13 amino acids. The TCR sequence derives from a female donor over 55 with stage I lung adenocarcinoma. Sequences were derived from normal lung tissue next to the tumor, sampled before any cancer treatment. This sequence joins TRBV6-8 and TRBJ2-7; the match to TRBD1 covers 10 bases. DNA of the CDR3: TGTGCCATCGGCCGGGACAGGGGATACGAGCAGTACTTC. Translated, it gives CAIGRDRGYEQYF.